This TCR beta chain stems from a study of T-cell memory formation after mild COVID-19. This clonotype was counted ten times or more. Its antigen remains unknown. This CDR3 region has 14 residues. V was clipped by 5 bases and J by 8 bases, with 19 bases between them. In germline, CDR1 is GTSNPN, CDR2 SVGIG (reference sequence). A single record per CDR3 protein comes from TCRdb applying MiXCR to the 5' RACE reads. Altogether over 300,000 distinct CDR3 sequences are present, under 25% being singletons, with the ten largest covering 21%. Study results and caveats: Contracting CD8+ clones were enriched in EMRA, CD4+ mainly in CM and EM.

Sequencing used PBMCs or a T cell subset sorted from them (not recorded which). The clonotype originates from a man aged 18-30 years who had mild COVID-19 (a few samples of this study predate the infection). Cell type and time point are not known. The V gene is TRBV30, the J gene TRBJ2-4; tentative D call: TRBD2 (7 bases). In DNA, the CDR3 is TGTGCCTGGTGGGCAGGGAGGGGGTTACACATTCAGTACTTC. It codes for CAWWAGRGLHIQYF.